This TCR beta chain appears in the sequencing data of a study of T-cell reconstitution after alpha-beta-depleted transplantation in children. A library of TCRbeta sequences, prepared with unique molecular identifiers, was generated. TCRdb called the PCR reads again in MiXCR, with one record for every CDR3 protein. The sample contains hundreds of thousands of distinct CDR3 sequences, 10% to 15% of which appear only once. The V and J ends lost 0 bases and 4 bases, in that order; junction bases with no gene match: 8. CDR1 is SQVTM, CDR2 ANQGSEA, per germline. The CDR3 has 17 amino acids. This clonotype was seen many times. The antigen is undetermined. Whole-study results and caveats: Newly made T cells mostly supplied T-cell counts and diversity one year after transplant. At around two months after transplant, the alpha-beta T cells were reportedly derived from several hundred expanded clones that came from non-depleted graft cells. Some patients' high day-60 TCRbeta diversity was attributed to recipient cells surviving conditioning.

Material: PBMCs, mostly from graft donor cells, obtained 360 days after TCRalphabeta/CD19-depleted stem cell transplant. The receptor comes from a male patient younger than 18 who had a stem cell transplant for acute myeloid leukemia, so the T cells may come from the graft donor. This rearrangement joins TRBV29-1 to TRBJ2-2; 10 bases are a match to TRBD2. CDR3 amino acids: CSVEDRRAGGVTGELFF. In DNA, the CDR3 is TGCAGCGTTGAAGATCGGAGAGCGGGAGGGGTCACCGGGGAGCTGTTTTTT.